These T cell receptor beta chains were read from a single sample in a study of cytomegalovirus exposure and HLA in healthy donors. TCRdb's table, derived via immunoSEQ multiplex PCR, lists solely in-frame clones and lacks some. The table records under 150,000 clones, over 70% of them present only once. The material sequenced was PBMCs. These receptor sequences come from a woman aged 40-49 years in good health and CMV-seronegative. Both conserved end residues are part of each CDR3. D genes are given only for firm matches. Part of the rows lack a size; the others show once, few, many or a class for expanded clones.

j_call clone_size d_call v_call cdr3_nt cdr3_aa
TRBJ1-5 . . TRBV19 TGTGCCAGTAGTATTACGGTGAGCAATCAGCCCCAGCATTTT CASSITVSNQPQHF
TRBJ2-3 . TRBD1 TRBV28 TGTGCCAGCCAAGGACTCGGGACAGGGGCAACAGATACGCAGTATTTT CASQGLGTGATDTQYF
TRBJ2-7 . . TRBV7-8 TGTGCCAGCAGCTTAATCGGCGGGACCTCCTACGAGCAGTACTTC CASSLIGGTSYEQYF
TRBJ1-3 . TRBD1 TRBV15 TGTGCCACCAGCAGGGACAGGGGCGCTGGAAACACCATATATTTT CATSRDRGAGNTIYF
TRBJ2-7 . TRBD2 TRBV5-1 TGCGCCAGCAGCTTGGTGGGGACGGGGGGAGGAACCTACGAGCAGTACTTC CASSLVGTGGGTYEQYF
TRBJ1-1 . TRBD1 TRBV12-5 TGTGCTAGGGCAGGGGGCGAAAGATTTGAGGTAACTGAAGCTTTCTTT CARAGGERFEVTEAFF
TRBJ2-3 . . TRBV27 TGTGCCACCCGCCCTCTGAGCGTCGGCACAGATACGCAGTATTTT CATRPLSVGTDTQYF
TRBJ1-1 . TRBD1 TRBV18 TGTGCCAGCTCACCGGTAGGGGGCTGGAACACTGAAGCTTTCTTT CASSPVGGWNTEAFF
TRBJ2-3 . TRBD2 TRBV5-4 TGTGCCAGCAGCAAGCCGGGACTAGGCACAGATACGCAGTATTTT CASSKPGLGTDTQYF
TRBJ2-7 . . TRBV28 TGTGCCAGCAGCGATAGGGGGGGTCGGGAGAAGACGTACTTC CASSDRGGREKTYF
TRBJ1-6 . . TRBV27 TGTGCCAGCAGTTTATTTACATTTGATTCACCCCTCCACTTT CASSLFTFDSPLHF
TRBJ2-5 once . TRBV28 TGTGCCAGCAGTTTGTCCCGGCCAGGGGTCCAAGAGACCCAGTACTTC CASSLSRPGVQETQYF
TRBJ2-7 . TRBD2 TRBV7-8 TGTGCCAGCAGCACACGACTAGCGGGATTGTCCTACGAGCAGTACTTC CASSTRLAGLSYEQYF
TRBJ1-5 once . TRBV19 TGTGCCAGTAGTATAGTTAGTCCCAATCAGCCCCAGCATTTT CASSIVSPNQPQHF
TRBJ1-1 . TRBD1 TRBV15 TGTGCCACCAGCCCTCGACAGGGGGCTGGTACTGAAGCTTTCTTT CATSPRQGAGTEAFF
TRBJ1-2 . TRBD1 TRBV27 TGTGCCAGCAGTTTGGGGGGGACAGGGGATGGCTACACCTTC CASSLGGTGDGYTF
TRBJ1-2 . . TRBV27 TGTGCCAGCAGTTGGATTGGGGACTCCGTATCTTCGTCTGGCTACACCTTC CASSWIGDSVSSSGYTF
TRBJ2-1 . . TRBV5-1 TGCGCCAGCAGCTTGGGAGTTTCCTACAATGAGCAGTTCTTC CASSLGVSYNEQFF
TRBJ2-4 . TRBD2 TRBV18 TGTGCCAGCTCACAGGGACTAGCGGGTTCGGGAAACATTCAGTACTTC CASSQGLAGSGNIQYF
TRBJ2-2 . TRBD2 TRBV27 TGTGCCACCTCAGGACTAGCGGCGAACACCGGGGAGCTGTTTTTT CATSGLAANTGELFF
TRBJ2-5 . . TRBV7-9 TGTGCCAGCAGCCTGGTGGGAGCGGAGACCCAGTACTTC CASSLVGAETQYF
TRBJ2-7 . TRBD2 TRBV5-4 TGTGCCAGCAGCGCCTTACTAGCGGGGGGTTCTATGTCCTACGAGCAGTACTTC CASSALLAGGSMSYEQYF
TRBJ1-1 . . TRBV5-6 TGTGCCAGCAGCTCCCAAGGCCCCCCTTTGAGGGAAGGCGAAGCTTTCTTT CASSSQGPPLREGEAFF
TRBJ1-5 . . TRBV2 TGTGCCAGCAGTACGGGGGACAATCAGCCCCAGCATTTT CASSTGDNQPQHF
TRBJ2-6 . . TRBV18 TGTGCCAGCTCACCACCAGGGGCCTTCTCTGGGGCCAACGTCCTGACTTTC CASSPPGAFSGANVLTF
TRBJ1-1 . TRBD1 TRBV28 TGTGCCAGCACCCACGGGACAGGGGGTACGGCTTTCTTT CASTHGTGGTAFF
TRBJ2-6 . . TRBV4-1 TGCGCCAGCAGCCAAGCTTCAGGGCTTGGGGCCAACGGCCTGACTTTC CASSQASGLGANGLTF
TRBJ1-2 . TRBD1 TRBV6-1 TGTGCCAGCGCCGCCGAGACAGGGGATGGCTACACCTTC CASAAETGDGYTF
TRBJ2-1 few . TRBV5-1 TGCGCCAGCAGCCGTGACAGCTACAATGAGCAGTTCTTC CASSRDSYNEQFF
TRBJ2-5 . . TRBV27 TGTGCCAGCAGTTTATCGAGGGCCCTGGGGGAGACCCAGTACTTC CASSLSRALGETQYF
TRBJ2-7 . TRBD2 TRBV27 TGTGCCAGCAGCCCTTTAGGGAGGGCCTACGAGCAGTACTTC CASSPLGRAYEQYF
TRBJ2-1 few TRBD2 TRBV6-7 TGTGCCAGCAGTTACCCCGGGACTAGCGGGAGTTACAATGAGCAGTTCTTC CASSYPGTSGSYNEQFF
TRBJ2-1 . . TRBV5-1 TGCGCCAGCAGCTGGTCTGCTGACAGTTACAATGAGCAGTTCTTC CASSWSADSYNEQFF
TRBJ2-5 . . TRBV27 TGTGCCAGCAGTTCAATCCTCCAGGAGACCCAGTACTTC CASSSILQETQYF
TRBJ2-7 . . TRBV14 TGTGCCAGCAGCCAAGATCTGGGGGCCGAGCAGTACTTC CASSQDLGAEQYF
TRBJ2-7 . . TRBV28 TGTGCCAGCGGGGGGACCGTCGGGGAGCAGTACTTC CASGGTVGEQYF
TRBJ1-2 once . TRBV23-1 TGCGCCAGCAGTCAAGGGACACGCTTC CASSQGTRF
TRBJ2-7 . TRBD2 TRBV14 TGTGCCAGCAGCCAACGAGCCGGGCGGGAGGGCCAGCACGAGCAGTACTTC CASSQRAGREGQHEQYF
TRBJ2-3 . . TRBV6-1 TGTGCCAGCAGCTCCCTGGATACGCAGTATTTT CASSSLDTQYF
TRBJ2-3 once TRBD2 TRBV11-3 TGTGCCAGCAGTCCGGGACTAGGTGGTGATGGTGGCACAGATACGCAGTATTTT CASSPGLGGDGGTDTQYF
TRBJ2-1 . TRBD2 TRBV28 TGTGCCAGCAGTGCGGGGGGGCCTGTTGAGCAGTTCTTC CASSAGGPVEQFF
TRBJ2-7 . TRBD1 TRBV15 TGTGCCACCAGCAGTCGACAGGGCGGCTACGAGCAGTACTTC CATSSRQGGYEQYF
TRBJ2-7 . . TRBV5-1 TGCGCCAGCAGCTTGGAAGCAGGGGTTGGGTACGAGCAGTACTTC CASSLEAGVGYEQYF
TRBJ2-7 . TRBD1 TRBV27 TGTGCCAGCAGCCTGAGGGACAGGTCCTACGAGCAGTACTTC CASSLRDRSYEQYF
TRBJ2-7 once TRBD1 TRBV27 TGTGCCAGCAGTTGGGACAGAAGCTCCTACGAGCAGTACTTC CASSWDRSSYEQYF
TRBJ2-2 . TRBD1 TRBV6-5 TGTGCCAGCAGTTGGTCGCGACAGGGTGGCGGGGAGCTGTTTTTT CASSWSRQGGGELFF
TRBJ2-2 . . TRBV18 TGTGCCAGCTCACCCTTGTTGAACACCGGGGAGCTGTTTTTT CASSPLLNTGELFF
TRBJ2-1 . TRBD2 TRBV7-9 TGTGCCAGCAGCTTACCGGGGACTAGCGGGAACACTGAGCAGTTCTTC CASSLPGTSGNTEQFF
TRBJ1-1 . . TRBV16 TGTGCCAGCAGCCACCCTACAGGACTGAACACTGAAGCTTTCTTT CASSHPTGLNTEAFF
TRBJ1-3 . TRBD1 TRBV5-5 TGTGCCAGCAGTGCTCTCCAGGCGGACAGGGTCGTTGGAAACACCATATATTTT CASSALQADRVVGNTIYF
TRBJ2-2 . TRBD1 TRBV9 TGTGCCAGCAGCGTAGGAGGGGGCGGTGGCGGGGAGCTGTTTTTT CASSVGGGGGGELFF
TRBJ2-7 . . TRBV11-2 TGTGCCAGCAGCTTAAGCACTCTAGCGTCCTACGAGCAGTACTTC CASSLSTLASYEQYF
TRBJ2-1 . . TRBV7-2 TGTGCCAGCAGCTTAGCGCAGGGACACTACAATGAGCAGTTCTTC CASSLAQGHYNEQFF
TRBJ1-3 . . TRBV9 TGTGCCAGCAGCGTAACTACAGGTCTGGGTCCCGGAAACACCATATATTTT CASSVTTGLGPGNTIYF